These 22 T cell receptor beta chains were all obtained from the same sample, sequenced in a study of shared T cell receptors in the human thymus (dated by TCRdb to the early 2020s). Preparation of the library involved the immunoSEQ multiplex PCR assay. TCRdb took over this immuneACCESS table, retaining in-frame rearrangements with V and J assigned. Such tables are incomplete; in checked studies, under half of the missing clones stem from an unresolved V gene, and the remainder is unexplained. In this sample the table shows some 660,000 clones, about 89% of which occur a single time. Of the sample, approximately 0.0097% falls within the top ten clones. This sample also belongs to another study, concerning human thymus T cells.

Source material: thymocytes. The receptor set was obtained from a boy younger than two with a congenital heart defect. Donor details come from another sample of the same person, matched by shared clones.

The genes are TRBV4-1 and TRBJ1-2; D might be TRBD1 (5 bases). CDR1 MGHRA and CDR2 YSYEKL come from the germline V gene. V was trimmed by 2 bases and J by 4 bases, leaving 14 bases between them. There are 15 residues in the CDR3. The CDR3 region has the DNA TGCGCCAGCAGCCAATCGCCCCCAGGGATCTATGGCTACACCTTC. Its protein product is CASSQSPPGIYGYTF.

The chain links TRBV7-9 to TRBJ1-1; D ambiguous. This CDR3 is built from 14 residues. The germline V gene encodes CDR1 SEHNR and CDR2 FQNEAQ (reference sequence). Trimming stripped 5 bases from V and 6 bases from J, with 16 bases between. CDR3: CASSQRWVTAEAFF. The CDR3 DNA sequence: TGTGCCAGCAGCCAGCGGTGGGTCACCGCTGAAGCTTTCTTT.

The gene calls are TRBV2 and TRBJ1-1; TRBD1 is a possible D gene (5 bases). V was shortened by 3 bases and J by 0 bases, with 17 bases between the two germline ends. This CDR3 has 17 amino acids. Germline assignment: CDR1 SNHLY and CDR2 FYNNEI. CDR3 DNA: TGTGCCAGCAGTGATTTAGGCAGGGCACGTGTGAACACTGAAGCTTTCTTT. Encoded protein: CASSDLGRARVNTEAFF.

CDR3 amino acids: CASSLGPLYSGGYNEQFF. For the CDR3, the DNA is TGTGCCAGCAGCTTAGGCCCCCTTTATAGCGGGGGTTACAATGAGCAGTTCTTC. J is TRBJ2-1 and V is TRBV7-9, with 9 bases identical to TRBD2. CDR1 and CDR2 (germline): SEHNR, FQNEAQ (reference sequence). CDR3 length: 18 amino acids. With V trimmed by 1 base and J by 4 bases, 11 bases remained unmatched.

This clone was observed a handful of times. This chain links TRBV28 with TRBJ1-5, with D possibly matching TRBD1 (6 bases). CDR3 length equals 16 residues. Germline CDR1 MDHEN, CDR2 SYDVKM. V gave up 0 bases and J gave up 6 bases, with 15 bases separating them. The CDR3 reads CASSLCPGATCQPQHF. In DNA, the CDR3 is TGTGCCAGCAGTTTATGTCCAGGGGCCACCTGTCAGCCCCAGCATTTT.

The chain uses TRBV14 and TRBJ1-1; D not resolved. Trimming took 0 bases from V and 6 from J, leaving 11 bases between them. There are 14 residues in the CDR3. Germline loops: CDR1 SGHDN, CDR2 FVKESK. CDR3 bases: TGTGCCAGCAGCCAAGAAATCCCTAGCGCTGAAGCTTTCTTT. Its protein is CASSQEIPSAEAFF.

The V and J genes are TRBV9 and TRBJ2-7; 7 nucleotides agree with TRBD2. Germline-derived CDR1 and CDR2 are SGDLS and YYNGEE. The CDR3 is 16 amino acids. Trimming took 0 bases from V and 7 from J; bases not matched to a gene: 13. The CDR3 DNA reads TGTGCCAGCAGCGTAGGTGGGAGGACTAGGTCAGAGGAGCAGTACTTC. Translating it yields CASSVGGRTRSEEQYF.

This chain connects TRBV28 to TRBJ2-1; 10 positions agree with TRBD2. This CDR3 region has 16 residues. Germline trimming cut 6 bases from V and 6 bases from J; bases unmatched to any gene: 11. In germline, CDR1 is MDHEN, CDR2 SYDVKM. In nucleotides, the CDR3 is TGTGCCAGCAGCGGTGAGCGGGGGGGCCGGGGCAATGAGCAGTTCTTC. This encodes CASSGERGGRGNEQFF.

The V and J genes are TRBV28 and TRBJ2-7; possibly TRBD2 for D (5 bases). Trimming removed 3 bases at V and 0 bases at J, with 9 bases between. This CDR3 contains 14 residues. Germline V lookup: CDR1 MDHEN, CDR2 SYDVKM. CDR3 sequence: CASSFPGYSYEQYF. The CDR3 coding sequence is TGTGCCAGCAGTTTTCCGGGATACTCCTACGAGCAGTACTTC.

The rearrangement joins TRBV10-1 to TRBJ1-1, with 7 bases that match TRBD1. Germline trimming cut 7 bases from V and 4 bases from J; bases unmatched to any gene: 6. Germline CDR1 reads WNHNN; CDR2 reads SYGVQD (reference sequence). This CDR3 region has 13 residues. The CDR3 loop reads CASTQDRVTEAFF. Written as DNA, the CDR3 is TGCGCCAGCACCCAAGACAGGGTCACTGAAGCTTTCTTT.

Here the CDR3 reads CASRRETGELFF. The CDR3 DNA reads as TGCGCCAGCAGAAGGGAGACCGGGGAGCTGTTTTTT. V gene TRBV5-1 combines with J gene TRBJ2-2; TRBD2 is a possible D gene (5 bases). V was shortened by 5 bases and J by 5 bases, with 7 bases between the two germline ends. Germline V CDR1 and CDR2: SGHRS, YFSETQ. The CDR3 is made up of 12 amino acids.

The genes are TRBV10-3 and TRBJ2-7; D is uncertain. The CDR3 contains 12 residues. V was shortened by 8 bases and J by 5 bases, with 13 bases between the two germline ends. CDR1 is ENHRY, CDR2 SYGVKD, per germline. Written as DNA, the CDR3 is TGTGCCATCGCACTTCATGTCGACGAGCAGTACTTC. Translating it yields CAIALHVDEQYF.

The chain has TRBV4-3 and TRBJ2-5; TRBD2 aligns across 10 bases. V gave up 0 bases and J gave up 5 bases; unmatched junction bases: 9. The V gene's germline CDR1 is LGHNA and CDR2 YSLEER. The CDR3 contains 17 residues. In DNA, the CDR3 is TGCGCCAGCAGCCAAGATTTCGAGCGGGAGGGCCATGAGACCCAGTACTTC. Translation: CASSQDFEREGHETQYF.

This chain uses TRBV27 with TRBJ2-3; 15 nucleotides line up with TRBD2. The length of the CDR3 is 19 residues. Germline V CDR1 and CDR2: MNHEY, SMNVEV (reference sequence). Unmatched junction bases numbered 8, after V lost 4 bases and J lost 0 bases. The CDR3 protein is CASSWIRTSGGESTDTQYF. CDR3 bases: TGTGCCAGCAGTTGGATAAGGACTAGCGGGGGGGAAAGCACAGATACGCAGTATTTT.

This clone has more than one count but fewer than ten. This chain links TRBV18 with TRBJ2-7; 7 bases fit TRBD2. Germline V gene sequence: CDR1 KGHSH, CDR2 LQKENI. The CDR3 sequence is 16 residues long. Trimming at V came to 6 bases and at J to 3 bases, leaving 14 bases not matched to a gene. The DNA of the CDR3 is TGTGCCAGCTCTCCCGTCCTAGCGGAGCCCCACTACGAGCAGTACTTC. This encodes CASSPVLAEPHYEQYF.

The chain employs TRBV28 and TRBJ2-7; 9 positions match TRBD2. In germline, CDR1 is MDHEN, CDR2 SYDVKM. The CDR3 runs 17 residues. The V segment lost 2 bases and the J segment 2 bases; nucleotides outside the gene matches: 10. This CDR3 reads CASSLRLRLAGTYEQYF. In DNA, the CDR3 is TGTGCCAGCAGTTTAAGGCTCAGGCTAGCGGGGACCTACGAGCAGTACTTC.

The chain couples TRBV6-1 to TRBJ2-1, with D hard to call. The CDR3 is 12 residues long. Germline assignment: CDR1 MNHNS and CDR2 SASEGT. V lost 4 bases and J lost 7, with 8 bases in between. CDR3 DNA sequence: TGTGCCAGCAGTGTTCAGTCTAATGAGCAGTTCTTC. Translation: CASSVQSNEQFF.

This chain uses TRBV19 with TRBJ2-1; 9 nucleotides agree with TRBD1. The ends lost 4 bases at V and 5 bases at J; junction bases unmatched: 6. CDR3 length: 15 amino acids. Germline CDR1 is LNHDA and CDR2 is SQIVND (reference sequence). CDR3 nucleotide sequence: TGTGCCAGTAGTACCGGGACAGGGTGGGACAATGAGCAGTTCTTC. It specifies CASSTGTGWDNEQFF.

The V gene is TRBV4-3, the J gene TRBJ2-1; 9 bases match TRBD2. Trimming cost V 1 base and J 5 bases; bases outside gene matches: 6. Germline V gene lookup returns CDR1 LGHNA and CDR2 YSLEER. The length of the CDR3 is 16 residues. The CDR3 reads CASSQVSGRKNNEQFF. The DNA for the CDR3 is TGCGCCAGCAGCCAAGTAAGCGGGAGGAAGAACAATGAGCAGTTCTTC.

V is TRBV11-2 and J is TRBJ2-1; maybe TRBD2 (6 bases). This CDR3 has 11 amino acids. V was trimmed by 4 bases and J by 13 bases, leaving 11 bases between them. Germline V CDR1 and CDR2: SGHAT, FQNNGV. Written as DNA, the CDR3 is TGTGCCAGCAGCTCCCGGGGGATCCAGTTCTTC. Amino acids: CASSSRGIQFF.

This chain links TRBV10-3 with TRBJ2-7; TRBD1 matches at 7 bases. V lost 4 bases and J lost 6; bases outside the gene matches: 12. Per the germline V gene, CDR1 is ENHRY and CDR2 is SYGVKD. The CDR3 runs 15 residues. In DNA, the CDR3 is TGTGCCATCAGTGCGGACAGGTCTATGGTGGGCGAGCAGTACTTC. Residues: CAISADRSMVGEQYF.

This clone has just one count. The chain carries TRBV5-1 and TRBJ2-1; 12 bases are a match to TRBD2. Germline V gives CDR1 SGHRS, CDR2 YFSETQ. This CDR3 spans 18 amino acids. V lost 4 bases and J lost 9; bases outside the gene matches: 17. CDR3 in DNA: TGCGCCAGCAGCCATCTCCCCGGACTAGCGGGAATTCGCGGTGAGCAGTTCTTC. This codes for CASSHLPGLAGIRGEQFF.